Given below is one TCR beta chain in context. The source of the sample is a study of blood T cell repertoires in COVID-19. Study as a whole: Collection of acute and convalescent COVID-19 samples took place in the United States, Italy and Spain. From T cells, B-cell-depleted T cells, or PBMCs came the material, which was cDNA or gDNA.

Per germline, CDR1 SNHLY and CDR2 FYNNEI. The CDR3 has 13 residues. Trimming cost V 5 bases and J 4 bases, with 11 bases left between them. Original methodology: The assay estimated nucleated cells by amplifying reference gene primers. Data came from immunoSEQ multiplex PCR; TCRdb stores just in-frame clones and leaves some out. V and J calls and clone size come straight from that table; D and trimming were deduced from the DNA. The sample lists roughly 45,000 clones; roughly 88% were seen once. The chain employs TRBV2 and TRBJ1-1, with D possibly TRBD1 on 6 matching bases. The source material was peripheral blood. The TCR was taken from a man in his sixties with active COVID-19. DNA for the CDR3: TGTGCCAGCAGTTCGCTCAGGGGCACTGAAGCTTTCTTT. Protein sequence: CASSSLRGTEAFF.